Below, 17 T cell receptor beta chains from the same sample are listed, as sequenced in a study of radiotherapy plus CTLA-4 blockade in lung cancer. Assay used: immunoSEQ multiplex PCR; TCRdb lists only in-frame clones, some missing. This sample has approximately 67,000 clones, with around 86% found just once. The sequencing used peripheral blood, collected from a patient treated with radiotherapy plus ipilimumab. The receptors originated from a human donor with non-small cell lung cancer who had a partial response to radiotherapy plus ipilimumab.

V usage is TRBV10-2 and J usage is TRBJ2-1; weak D call: TRBD2 (5 bases). Germline CDR1 and CDR2: WSHSY and SAAADI. Trimming pared 8 bases from V and 6 bases from J, leaving 11 bases between. The CDR3 is made up of 12 amino acids. The CDR3 sequence is CASLTSSNEQFF. The CDR3 nucleotides read TGCGCCAGCCTAACTAGTTCCAATGAGCAGTTCTTC.

The V and J genes are TRBV7-3 and TRBJ2-2; 12 nucleotides agree with TRBD2. J was trimmed by 9 bases and V by 1 base; bases with no gene match: 3. This CDR3 comprises 15 residues. In germline, CDR1 is SGHTA, CDR2 FQGTGA. CDR3 nucleotide sequence: TGTGCCAGCAGCTTAAGACTAGCGGGAGATCGGGAGCTGTTTTTT. This encodes CASSLRLAGDRELFF.

Written as DNA, the CDR3 is TGTGCCAGCAGCACCACTAGCGGCTCCTACAATGAGCAGTTCTTC. This codes for CASSTTSGSYNEQFF. The rearrangement links TRBV5-6 to TRBJ2-1; 8 bases line up with TRBD2. This CDR3 is 15 amino acids long. The V gene's germline CDR1 is SGHDT and CDR2 YYEEEE. V shed 4 bases and J 0 bases; nucleotides not matched to a gene: 3.

The rearrangement joins TRBV13 to TRBJ2-7, with TRBD2 matching 9 bases. The CDR3 sequence is 14 residues long. The V and J ends lost 5 bases and 1 base, in that order; junction bases with no gene match: 3. The germline V gene encodes CDR1 PRHDT and CDR2 FYEKMQ (reference sequence). CDR3 sequence reads: CASSQGLASYEQYF. CDR3 nucleotide sequence: TGTGCCAGCAGCCAAGGACTAGCGTCCTACGAGCAGTACTTC.

The chain carries TRBV11-2 and TRBJ2-7; 8 bases match TRBD2. The trim removed 1 base at V and 7 bases at J, leaving 6 bases unmatched. The CDR3 is made up of 14 amino acids. Germline V gene data show CDR1 as SGHAT and CDR2 as FQNNGV. CDR3 protein: CASSLVSGLGEQYF. CDR3 in DNA: TGTGCCAGCAGCTTAGTATCGGGACTAGGAGAGCAGTACTTC.

J is TRBJ1-2 and V is TRBV7-6; 9 bases agree with TRBD1. The CDR3 is 14 amino acids. Germline CDR1 reads SGHVS; CDR2 reads FNYEAQ. With 3 bases clipped from V and 8 bases from J, the junction kept 7 bases outside the gene matches. The CDR3 loop is CASSLTKTGGGYTF. CDR3 bases: TGTGCCAGCAGCTTGACCAAAACAGGGGGCGGCTACACCTTC.

The CDR3 DNA reads as TGTGCCAGCAGCTATAACACAGGGGGCGTCACTGAAGCTTTCTTT. This translates into CASSYNTGGVTEAFF. The V call is TRBV7-9, the J call TRBJ1-1; 9 nucleotides match TRBD1. V trimming: 4 bases; J trimming: 4 bases; junction bases outside the gene matches: 7. Germline V lookup: CDR1 SEHNR, CDR2 FQNEAQ (reference sequence). The CDR3 spans 15 residues.

There are a few counts of this clone. This sequence joins TRBV19 and TRBJ2-7, with a tentative D call TRBD1 (5 bases). CDR1 is LNHDA, CDR2 SQIVND, per germline (reference sequence). CDR3 length: 14 amino acids. V was shortened by 4 bases and J by 3 bases, with 13 bases between the two germline ends. CDR3 region: CASSKGLGIYEQYF. The CDR3 DNA follows: TGTGCCAGTAGTAAGGGGTTGGGGATCTACGAGCAGTACTTC.

This sequence joins TRBV2 and TRBJ1-5; TRBD1 aligns across 7 bases. Germline CDR1 SNHLY, CDR2 FYNNEI. Germline trimming cut 1 base from V and 3 bases from J; bases unmatched to any gene: 6. The CDR3 runs to 16 residues. The CDR3 protein is CASSEGVTGANQPQHF. The CDR3 DNA sequence: TGTGCCAGCAGTGAAGGAGTAACAGGGGCCAATCAGCCCCAGCATTTT.

In nucleotides, the CDR3 is TGTGCCAGCAGCTTGGGGCCTAGCGGGCCCTACGAGCAGTACTTC. It encodes CASSLGPSGPYEQYF. The V call is TRBV11-1, the J call TRBJ2-7; TRBD2 agrees at 8 bases. Germline V gene sequence: CDR1 SGHAT, CDR2 FQDESV (reference sequence). This CDR3 contains 15 residues. J gave up 2 bases and V 3 bases, and 6 bases lay outside the gene matches. Looking up the rest from reference TRBV11-1 and TRBJ2-7 gives the full variable domain: EAEVAQSPRYKITEKSQAVAFWCDPISGHATLYWYRQILGQGPELLVQFQDESVVDDSQLPKDRFSAERLKGVDSTLKIQPAELGDSAMYLCASSLGPSGPYEQYFGPGTRLTVT.

In the case of this clone: This specimen includes other DNA sequences encoding the same CDR3. The chain carries TRBV6-5 and TRBJ2-1; 10 positions agree with TRBD2. Losses at the gene ends were 7 bases for V and 5 bases for J; bases not matched to a gene: 8. Germline values: CDR1 MNHEY, CDR2 SVGAGI. This CDR3 spans 15 amino acids. CDR3 loop: CASKVLAGNDNEQFF. The CDR3 coding sequence is TGTGCCAGCAAAGTACTAGCGGGAAACGACAATGAGCAGTTCTTC.

This clone was counted only a few times. The chain is built from TRBV5-1 and TRBJ2-6; 7 bases map to TRBD2. Germline V gene data show CDR1 as SGHRS and CDR2 as YFSETQ. This CDR3 spans 17 amino acids. J gave up 0 bases and V 4 bases, and 7 bases lay outside the gene matches. CDR3 sequence: CASSPRLAVSGANVLTF. In nucleotides, the CDR3 is TGCGCCAGCAGCCCGAGGCTAGCGGTCTCTGGGGCCAACGTCCTGACTTTC.

This chain joins TRBV27 and TRBJ2-7; tentatively, D is TRBD2 (5 bases). The CDR3 has 13 residues. Germline CDR1 is MNHEY and CDR2 is SMNVEV (reference sequence). With 3 bases removed from V and 1 base from J, the gap between germline ends came to 7 bases. In DNA form, the CDR3 reads TGTGCCAGCAGTTTTCGCGGGTCCTACGAGCAGTACTTC. Residues: CASSFRGSYEQYF.

The CDR3: CATNQGGGQPQHF. CDR3 in DNA: TGTGCCACTAACCAGGGGGGCGGACAGCCCCAGCATTTT. V and J are TRBV28 and TRBJ1-5; 7 nucleotides align to TRBD1. Germline-derived CDR1 and CDR2 are MDHEN and SYDVKM. The CDR3 totals 13 residues. Trimming at V came to 10 bases and at J to 7 bases, leaving 10 bases not matched to a gene.

The chain carries TRBV11-2 and TRBJ2-7; 8 nucleotides match TRBD2. The germline gives CDR1 SGHAT, CDR2 FQNNGV. The CDR3 is 13 amino acids. The junction had 7 bases not matched to a gene; V was cut back by 5 bases and J by 7 bases. CDR3 bases: TGTGCCAGCAGCGTCGCAATAGCGGGGGAGCAGTACTTC. Translated, it gives CASSVAIAGEQYF. Full variable domain (remainder filled in from reference TRBV11-2 and TRBJ2-7): EAGVAQSPRYKIIEKRQSVAFWCNPISGHATLYWYQQILGQGPKLLIQFQNNGVVDDSQLPKDRFSAERLKGVDSTLKIQPAKLEDSAVYLCASSVAIAGEQYFGPGTRLTVT.

The rearrangement joins TRBV27 to TRBJ2-2, with TRBD2 matching over 8 bases. Per the germline V gene, CDR1 is MNHEY and CDR2 is SMNVEV (reference sequence). Trimming at V came to 0 bases and at J to 0 bases, leaving 3 bases not matched to a gene. The CDR3 has 17 residues. The CDR3 nucleotides read TGTGCCAGCAGTTTATCGGGCGGGAGGACGAACACCGGGGAGCTGTTTTTT. It is translated as CASSLSGGRTNTGELFF.

This clone was observed once. The chain is built from TRBV29-1 and TRBJ2-5; D may be TRBD2 (7 bases). The V gene lost 1 base and the J gene lost 5 bases, with 14 bases spanning the gap. The CDR3 extends over 14 amino acids. Germline-derived CDR1 and CDR2 are SQVTM and ANQGSEA. The CDR3 DNA is TGCAGCGTTGAAGGGGGGGGGCCTCGGGAGACCCAGTACTTC. This codes for CSVEGGGPRETQYF.